The present T cell receptor beta chain was sequenced within a study of human CD8 memory T cell subsets (TCRdb year 2020). Study-wide context: To assess clonal relationships, the TCRbeta repertoires of stem-like (TSTEM), progenitor exhausted-like (TPEX) and effector memory CD8+ T cell subsets were compared. Six donors each provided TSTEM, TPEX and effector memory subsets, and TCRbeta repertoires were obtained from all six.

Density gradient separation was used to isolate peripheral blood mononuclear cells from buffy coats of healthy donors. In the study, negative magnetic separation with EasySep or MojoSort CD8+ T cell isolation kits was used to enrich total CD8+ T cells. For each subset, total RNA was extracted using an RNeasy Mini Kit from duplicate vials of over 120,000 sorted CD8+ T cells. PBMCs were used either fresh or after cryopreservation in fetal bovine serum containing 10% DMSO. Fluorescence-activated cell sorting on a FACSAria III was used to sort CD8+ T cell subsets to purity. A note on this clonotype: No cognate antigen has been identified for it.

The germline V gene provides CDR1 ENHRY and CDR2 SYGVKD. The CDR3 numbers 14 residues from cysteine through phenylalanine. No DNA accompanies this entry. General findings and caveats noted by the study authors: TSTEM and TPEX subsets showed similarly high normalized Shannon-Wiener diversity, whereas effector memory subsets were comparatively less diverse. Although both stem-like subsets shared clonotypes with effector memory cells, the overlap between TSTEM and TPEX repertoires was minimal, suggesting distinct antigen spectra for the TSTEM and TPEX subsets. Only TCRbeta chains were sequenced, and repertoire comparisons were based on more than five donors, with testing performed by paired t-tests and Bonferroni correction. Based on Chao1 estimates, TSTEM subsets appeared to have greater repertoire diversity than TPEX subsets, which may reflect a broader range of specificities.

A Human TCR Profiling Kit was used to prepare UMI-labeled 5' RACE TCRbeta libraries. The same number of PCR cycles was used to prepare all TCRbeta libraries in parallel. As for the original processing: Between roughly 2,700 and 18,000 functional CDR3beta clonotypes were contained in each TCRbeta library. MIGEC 1.2.9 was used for UMI extraction and consensus assembly, with at least three reads per UMI being required. In-frame CDR3beta repertoires were extracted with MiXCR 3.0.3. Each sample was downsampled to 42,000 randomly selected UMIs before diversity metrics were computed in VDJtools 1.2.1. For the top 3,000 clones of each sample pair, the repertoire overlap metrics D, R and F2 were calculated in VDJtools. Reprocessed by TCRdb, the reads give a single entry per CDR3 protein sequence, without DNA. The V and J calls were determined by TCRdb, not by the authors. This sample's records show about 20,000 distinct CDR3 sequences. Clones ranked in the top ten supply approximately 5% of the sample.

This chain joins TRBV10-3 to TRBJ2-7; TCRdb selects TRBD1, and the lack of DNA leaves this call unchecked. What was sequenced was CD8+ T cells from PBMCs. The origin of this receptor is a human donor in good health. The CDR3 reads CAISESTGGYEQYF.